Following are 23 T cell receptor beta chains from one sample sequenced in a study of blood T cell repertoires in COVID-19. TCRdb's copy holds only in-frame clones and misses some; the assay was immunoSEQ multiplex PCR. The sample carries about 130,000 clones, approximately 81% recorded once. What was sequenced was peripheral blood. All receptors derive from a man older than 75 with COVID-19, enrolled during active disease.

The gene calls are TRBV28 and TRBJ1-5; D not certain. CDR1 MDHEN and CDR2 SYDVKM come from the germline V gene. The CDR3 contains 14 residues. V was shortened by 7 bases and J by 6 bases, with 16 bases between the two germline ends. The CDR3 DNA follows: TGTGCCAGCAATCCCACGCTAAGCGTTCAGCCCCAGCATTTT. Its translation is CASNPTLSVQPQHF.

This clone was seen only once. This rearrangement joins TRBV28 to TRBJ2-3, with TRBD2 matching over 10 bases. Germline V gene data show CDR1 as MDHEN and CDR2 as SYDVKM. CDR3 size: 15 residues. V was pared by 7 bases and J by 3 bases, with 7 bases of the junction left unmatched. CDR3 protein: CASTPAGGNTDTQYF. CDR3 DNA: TGTGCCAGCACACCAGCGGGAGGGAATACAGATACGCAGTATTTT.

This clone was detected only once. In DNA, the CDR3 is TGTGCCATCAGTGGGGAGCGGGGTTCCTACAATGAGCAGTTCTTC. Translating it yields CAISGERGSYNEQFF. The V gene is TRBV10-3, the J gene TRBJ2-1; 7 nucleotides agree with TRBD2. The CDR3 is 15 residues long. V trimming: 4 bases; J trimming: 1 base; junction bases outside the gene matches: 4. Germline V gives CDR1 ENHRY, CDR2 SYGVKD.

This rearrangement joins TRBV15 to TRBJ2-2; no clear D gene. The CDR3 extends over 14 amino acids. Germline V gives CDR1 LNHNV, CDR2 YYDKDF (reference sequence). Trimming cost V 5 bases and J 3 bases, with 10 bases left between them. The CDR3 is CATSARRDTGELFF. The CDR3 region has the DNA TGTGCCACCAGCGCTCGTCGGGACACCGGGGAGCTGTTTTTT. The full variable domain, in which reference TRBV15 and TRBJ2-2 provide the parts outside the CDR3, is DAMVIQNPRYQVTQFGKPVTLSCSQTLNHNVMYWYQQKSSQAPKLLFHYYDKDFNNEADTPDNFQSRRPNTSFCFLDIRSPGLGDTAMYLCATSARRDTGELFFGEGSRLTVL.

This rearrangement joins TRBV9 to TRBJ1-3; no clear D. CDR1 is SGDLS and CDR2 is YYNGEE in the germline V gene. V was clipped by 0 bases and J by 4 bases, with 11 bases between them. The CDR3 consists of 15 residues. The CDR3 is CASSVDEGSGNTIYF. The CDR3 nucleotides read TGTGCCAGCAGCGTAGACGAGGGTTCAGGAAACACCATATATTTT.

The J gene is TRBJ1-1, the V gene TRBV7-2, with unresolved D. The V gene's germline CDR1 is SGHTA and CDR2 FQGNSA. The ends were cut back, 1 base at V and 1 base at J, with 7 bases in the middle. The CDR3 covers 14 residues. CDR3 residues: CASSLERSNTEAFF. Here the CDR3 DNA reads TGTGCCAGCAGCTTAGAACGGTCGAACACTGAAGCTTTCTTT.

The J gene is TRBJ2-7, the V gene TRBV28, with D hard to call. V dropped 4 bases and J dropped 0 bases, with 7 bases sitting between them. Germline lookup yields CDR1 MDHEN and CDR2 SYDVKM. The CDR3 has 13 residues. The CDR3 loop is CASSWASSYEQYF. Here the CDR3 DNA reads TGTGCCAGCAGTTGGGCATCCTCCTACGAGCAGTACTTC.

This sequence joins TRBV6-5 and TRBJ1-5; possibly TRBD1 for D (5 bases). The CDR3 length is 14 residues. The V end was cut by 6 bases, the J end by 2 bases, with 11 bases between. Germline loops: CDR1 MNHEY, CDR2 SVGAGI. The CDR3: CASSPQQGNQPQHF. Here the CDR3 DNA reads TGTGCCAGCAGCCCCCAACAGGGCAATCAGCCCCAGCATTTT.

This clone is a singleton in its sample. The rearrangement uses TRBV30 and TRBJ2-3; D ambiguous. CDR3 size: 15 residues. CDR1 GTSNPN and CDR2 SVGIG come from the germline V gene (reference sequence). The V and J ends lost 0 bases and 0 bases respectively, with 10 bases between them. CDR3 residues: CAWSVGAFSTDTQYF. In nucleotides, the CDR3 is TGTGCCTGGAGTGTAGGAGCTTTTAGCACAGATACGCAGTATTTT.

The J gene is TRBJ2-1, the V gene TRBV5-4; 7 bases agree with TRBD2. V was pared by 4 bases and J by 0 bases, with 10 bases of the junction left unmatched. There are 17 residues in the CDR3. The germline V gene encodes CDR1 SGHNT and CDR2 YYREEE (reference sequence). This CDR3 is CASSPPSGASSYNEQFF. CDR3 bases: TGTGCCAGCAGCCCCCCCAGCGGGGCTTCCTCCTACAATGAGCAGTTCTTC.

The chain links TRBV15 to TRBJ1-4; TRBD1 is a possible D gene (6 bases). From germline, CDR1 is LNHNV and CDR2 YYDKDF (reference sequence). The CDR3 length is 16 residues. Trimming shortened V by 1 base and J by 4 bases, and 13 bases separated the two germline ends. CDR3 coding DNA: TGTGCCACCAGCAGAGGCCGACAGGTATTTAATGAAAAACTGTTTTTT. Its protein is CATSRGRQVFNEKLFF. Drawing the rest from reference TRBV15 and TRBJ1-4, the complete variable domain is DAMVIQNPRYQVTQFGKPVTLSCSQTLNHNVMYWYQQKSSQAPKLLFHYYDKDFNNEADTPDNFQSRRPNTSFCFLDIRSPGLGDTAMYLCATSRGRQVFNEKLFFGSGTQLSVL.

The rearrangement uses TRBV4-2 and TRBJ2-1, with TRBD2 identical over 12 bases. Germline CDR1 reads LGHNA; CDR2 reads YNFKEQ. V shed 1 base and J 1 base; nucleotides not matched to a gene: 11. This CDR3 region has 20 residues. CDR3 bases: TGTGCCAGCAGCCAAGTCCTCGGACTAGCGGGAATGGGATCCTACAATGAGCAGTTCTTC. Translated: CASSQVLGLAGMGSYNEQFF.

CDR3 region: CASSLNRGSYEQYF. The CDR3 DNA follows: TGTGCCAGCAGCTTAAACAGGGGCTCCTACGAGCAGTACTTC. The J gene is TRBJ2-7, the V gene TRBV11-3, with TRBD1 identical over 7 bases. The CDR3 totals 14 residues. V was clipped by 2 bases and J by 0 bases; unmatched bases: 1. In germline, CDR1 is SGHNT, CDR2 YENEEA.

The chain recombines TRBV25-1 with TRBJ1-6; D is possibly TRBD1 (6 bases). V lost 0 bases to trimming and J lost 10 bases, with 10 bases between them. The CDR3 spans 14 residues. From germline, CDR1 is MGHDK and CDR2 SYGVNS. CDR3 in amino acids: CASSEYRDRSPLHF. CDR3 in DNA: TGTGCCAGCAGTGAATATCGAGACAGGTCACCCCTCCACTTT. The entire variable domain, with the rest obtained from reference TRBV25-1 and TRBJ1-6, is as follows: EADIYQTPRYLVIGTGKKITLECSQTMGHDKMYWYQQDPGMELHLIHYSYGVNSTEKGDLSSESTVSRIRTEHFPLTLESARPSHTSQYLCASSEYRDRSPLHFGNGTRLTVT.

V gene TRBV6-1 combines with J gene TRBJ2-3; 7 nucleotides match TRBD2. V trimming: 3 bases; J trimming: 2 bases; junction bases outside the gene matches: 8. The length of the CDR3 is 16 residues. Germline CDR1 is MNHNS and CDR2 is SASEGT. CDR3 region: CASSDRSSGFTDTQYF. CDR3 DNA sequence: TGTGCCAGCAGTGACCGCTCTAGCGGATTCACAGATACGCAGTATTTT.

The rearrangement links TRBV2 to TRBJ1-4, with D unclear. Trimming pared 4 bases from V and 3 bases from J, leaving 9 bases between. The CDR3 contains 14 residues. Germline V gives CDR1 SNHLY, CDR2 FYNNEI. The CDR3 protein is CASSVGGSNEKLFF. The CDR3 bases are TGTGCCAGCAGTGTCGGAGGATCTAATGAAAAACTGTTTTTT.

The J gene is TRBJ1-6, the V gene TRBV6-6, with TRBD1 matching over 8 bases. This CDR3 has 15 residues. Germline CDR1 and CDR2: MNHNY and SVGAGI (reference sequence). Unmatched junction bases numbered 6, after V lost 7 bases and J lost 4 bases. The CDR3 loop is CASTAGGRYNSPLHF. CDR3 nucleotides: TGTGCCAGCACGGCAGGGGGCAGGTATAATTCACCCCTCCACTTT.

This clone came up a few times. V gene TRBV4-2 combines with J gene TRBJ2-3; 7 bases map to TRBD2. Germline CDR1 is LGHNA and CDR2 is YNFKEQ. The V segment lost 0 bases and the J segment 2 bases; nucleotides outside the gene matches: 11. The CDR3 is made up of 18 amino acids. CDR3 residues: CASSQDFWLAATTDTQYF. The CDR3 nucleotides read TGTGCCAGCAGCCAAGATTTTTGGCTAGCGGCTACCACAGATACGCAGTATTTT.

This chain uses TRBV2 with TRBJ2-1; 9 nucleotides align to TRBD1. J was trimmed by 5 bases and V by 10 bases; bases with no gene match: 9. Germline CDR1 reads SNHLY; CDR2 reads FYNNEI. The CDR3 runs 14 residues. DNA of the CDR3: TGTGCCATCTTCGGGACAGGGCCGGACAATGAGCAGTTCTTC. Translation: CAIFGTGPDNEQFF. The variable domain in full, completed from reference TRBV2 and TRBJ2-1, reads EPEVTQTPSHQVTQMGQEVILRCVPISNHLYFYWYRQILGQKVEFLVSFYNNEISEKSEIFDDQFSVERPDGSNFTLKIRSTKLEDSAMYFCAIFGTGPDNEQFFGPGTRLTVL.

The rearrangement links TRBV2 to TRBJ1-2; 10 bases fit TRBD1. Trimming cost V 3 bases and J 5 bases; bases outside gene matches: 15. The CDR3 has 18 amino acids. Germline V gene sequence: CDR1 SNHLY, CDR2 FYNNEI. The CDR3 bases are TGTGCCAGCAGTGAGTTTAGGACAGGGGGACAACCGGGATATGGCTACACCTTC. Translation: CASSEFRTGGQPGYGYTF.

The CDR3 here is CASSREGQETQYF. In nucleotides, the CDR3 is TGTGCCAGCAGCCGGGAGGGCCAAGAGACCCAGTACTTC. V is TRBV5-4 and J is TRBJ2-5; 8 positions agree with TRBD2. This CDR3 has 13 amino acids. Germline loops: CDR1 SGHNT, CDR2 YYREEE (reference sequence). The V segment lost 4 bases and the J segment 1 base; nucleotides outside the gene matches: 0.

In nucleotides, the CDR3 is TGTGCCAGCAGCTTAAGCGGACAGGGGGCGAAAGCTTTCTTT. This sequence encodes CASSLSGQGAKAFF. The rearrangement uses TRBV7-3 and TRBJ1-1; 11 bases map to TRBD1. The CDR3 is made up of 14 amino acids. V lost 1 base, J lost 9 bases, and 4 bases stayed unmatched. Germline V gives CDR1 SGHTA, CDR2 FQGTGA. The whole variable domain, filled in from reference TRBV7-3 and TRBJ1-1, reads GAGVSQTPSNKVTEKGKYVELRCDPISGHTALYWYRQSLGQGPEFLIYFQGTGAADDSGLPNDRFFAVRPEGSVSTLKIQRTERGDSAVYLCASSLSGQGAKAFFGQGTRLTVV.

The chain carries TRBV6-6 and TRBJ1-1; 8 bases match TRBD1. CDR3 length equals 14 residues. The germline CDR1 and CDR2 sequences are MNHNY and SVGAGI (reference sequence). Unmatched junction bases numbered 8, after V lost 6 bases and J lost 5 bases. CDR3: CASSPTGGRTEAFF. DNA of the CDR3: TGTGCCAGCAGCCCCACAGGGGGGAGGACTGAAGCTTTCTTT.